Presented here are 18 T cell receptor beta chains from one specimen sequenced in a study of Graves' ophthalmopathy and Graves' hyperthyroidism. RNA transcripts were the source from which TCR beta CDR3 regions were amplified. The library came from an HTBI-primed first-round RT-PCR and a second-round multiplex PCR. TCRdb used MiXCR to reprocess the multiplex PCR reads, holding one entry per CDR3 protein. The sample carries about 640,000 distinct CDR3 sequences, about two fifths recorded once. Sequenced sample: peripheral blood. The receptors here all came from an adult man with Graves' ophthalmopathy.

In this sample, this clonotype turned up many times. This chain connects TRBV29-1 to TRBJ1-2, with unresolved D. Germline CDR1 and CDR2: SQVTM and ANQGSEA. V was pared by 3 bases and J by 3 bases, with 11 bases between. The CDR3 has 13 amino acids. CDR3: CSVERQLDYGYTF. For the CDR3, the DNA is TGCAGCGTTGAGAGGCAGCTAGACTATGGCTACACCTTC.

This clonotype was recorded at least ten times. The chain links TRBV7-2 to TRBJ1-2, with 7 nucleotides matching TRBD1. Germline CDR1 and CDR2: SGHTA and FQGNSA. V was clipped by 5 bases and J by 7 bases; unmatched bases: 7. CDR3 length: 13 amino acids. As DNA, the CDR3 is TGTGCCAGCAGCCTCCAGGGGGAGGGTGGCTACACCTTC. Translated, it gives CASSLQGEGGYTF.

This chain links TRBV7-2 with TRBJ1-5; 7 nucleotides align to TRBD1. V dropped 5 bases and J dropped 14; count of bases not matched to a gene: 12. Germline V gene sequence: CDR1 SGHTA, CDR2 FQGNSA. This CDR3 has 13 residues. The CDR3 spells CASSLAGTAYEHF. The CDR3 DNA reads TGTGCCAGCAGCCTGGCCGGGACAGCCTACGAGCATTTT.

This clonotype appeared many times. V gene TRBV29-1 combines with J gene TRBJ1-2; 10 bases are shared with TRBD1. Germline CDR1 reads SQVTM; CDR2 reads ANQGSEA. The length of the CDR3 is 18 residues. The J segment lost 4 bases and the V segment lost 7 bases, leaving 21 bases of the junction unmatched. This chain's CDR3 is CSARVRDRGVRSSYGYTF. The CDR3 bases are TGCAGCGCACGAGTCCGGGACAGGGGAGTTCGGTCTAGCTATGGCTACACCTTC.

The V gene is TRBV7-6, the J gene TRBJ1-1; D is unresolved. V was clipped by 4 bases and J by 7 bases, with 13 bases between them. Germline assignment: CDR1 SGHVS and CDR2 FNYEAQ. The CDR3 contains 13 residues. CDR3: CASSSRDWDEAFF. In DNA form, the CDR3 reads TGTGCCAGCAGCTCCCGCGACTGGGATGAAGCTTTCTTT.

The rearrangement links TRBV2 to TRBJ2-2, with 9 bases lining up with TRBD2. The CDR3 is made up of 15 amino acids. After removal of 4 bases from V and 5 bases from J, the junction contained 5 bases not matched to a gene. Germline CDR1 SNHLY, CDR2 FYNNEI. The CDR3 loop reads CASSVSGSNTGELFF. CDR3 nucleotide sequence: TGTGCCAGCAGTGTTAGCGGGAGTAATACCGGGGAGCTGTTTTTT.

This clonotype was seen many times. J is TRBJ1-3 and V is TRBV11-1; weak D call: TRBD1 (6 bases). CDR1 is SGHAT and CDR2 is FQDESV in the germline V gene (reference sequence). Trimming pared 5 bases from V and 0 bases from J, leaving 8 bases between. The length of the CDR3 is 14 residues. CDR3 coding DNA: TGTGCCAGCAGCCAGGGGAACTCTGGAAACACCATATATTTT. The encoded protein is CASSQGNSGNTIYF.

V usage is TRBV7-2 and J usage is TRBJ1-1; TRBD1 matches 8 bases. The CDR3 runs 16 residues. Losses at the gene ends were 2 bases for V and 0 bases for J; bases not matched to a gene: 5. Germline V CDR1 and CDR2: SGHTA, FQGNSA. Written as DNA, the CDR3 is TGTGCCAGCAGCTTAACCGGGACAGGATTGAACACTGAAGCTTTCTTT. Translation: CASSLTGTGLNTEAFF. The complete variable domain, with remaining parts taken from reference TRBV7-2 and TRBJ1-1, reads GAGVSQSPSNKVTEKGKDVELRCDPISGHTALYWYRQSLGQGLEFLIYFQGNSAPDKSGLPSDRFSAERTGGSVSTLTIQRTQQEDSAVYLCASSLTGTGLNTEAFFGQGTRLTVV.

The chain combines TRBV25-1 with TRBJ1-5; 10 nucleotides match TRBD1. The trim removed 4 bases at V and 2 bases at J, leaving 11 bases unmatched. The CDR3 runs to 18 residues. CDR1 is MGHDK, CDR2 SYGVNS, per germline. CDR3 DNA: TGTGCCAGCAGTGCTAGGGACAGGGGTAAGGGCGGCAATCAGCCCCAGCATTTT. It yields the protein CASSARDRGKGGNQPQHF.

There are many counts of this clonotype. V and J are TRBV20-1 and TRBJ2-5; D perhaps matches TRBD1 (6 bases). Trimming pared 4 bases from V and 7 bases from J, leaving 19 bases between. The CDR3 length is 14 residues. Germline CDR1 is DFQATT and CDR2 is SNEGSKA (reference sequence). The CDR3, as DNA: TGCAGTGCTACAGGGGTGTCGTACCTGGGGACCCAGTACTTC. Translation: CSATGVSYLGTQYF.

This clonotype was seen at least ten times. The CDR3 DNA is TGCAGTGCAGTTCACACCCCTGGGAATGAAAAACTGTTTTTT. This encodes CSAVHTPGNEKLFF. The chain has TRBV20-1 and TRBJ1-4; no firm D call. Germline CDR1 DFQATT, CDR2 SNEGSKA (reference sequence). CDR3 length equals 14 residues. Trimming stripped 6 bases from V and 5 bases from J, with 16 bases between.

The J gene is TRBJ2-2, the V gene TRBV19; D may be TRBD1 or TRBD2 (6 bases each). The CDR3 is 18 amino acids. Between the trimmed V and J ends, which lost 11 bases and 2 bases, there was a span of 27 bases. Germline assignment: CDR1 LNHDA and CDR2 SQIVND (reference sequence). CDR3 sequence reads: CAGMGLTEGERNTGELFF. CDR3 DNA: TGTGCCGGTATGGGACTGACTGAGGGGGAGAGAAACACCGGGGAGCTGTTTTTT.

In its sample, this clonotype was seen a few times. Being one base from a much bigger clone, this may be a read error. J is TRBJ1-2 and V is TRBV7-2; 9 nucleotides align to TRBD1. Germline V gene sequence: CDR1 SGHTA, CDR2 FQGNSA. CDR3 length: 14 residues. The junction had 5 bases not matched to a gene; V was cut back by 3 bases and J by 6 bases. The CDR3 DNA reads as TGTGCCAGCAGCTTGGGGACAGGGTGGGATGGCTACACCTTC. Its protein product is CASSLGTGWDGYTF.

This clonotype showed up many times. V and J are TRBV2 and TRBJ2-2; TRBD1 might be the D (6 bases). The germline CDR1 and CDR2 sequences are SNHLY and FYNNEI. The CDR3 contains 15 residues. V was cut by 5 bases and J by 1 base, with 11 bases left in between. CDR3 DNA sequence: TGTGCCAGCAGTACCGGACAGATGAACACCGGGGAGCTGTTTTTT. Its translation: CASSTGQMNTGELFF.

This clonotype was seen at least ten times. The chain joins TRBV7-9 to TRBJ2-7; TRBD1 might be the D (6 bases). V dropped 7 bases and J dropped 3 bases, with 16 bases sitting between them. CDR1 SEHNR and CDR2 FQNEAQ come from the germline V gene (reference sequence). The CDR3 sequence is 14 residues long. The CDR3 DNA follows: TGTGCCAGCACCACCTCTCAGGGGAACTACGAGCAGTACTTC. This gives the protein CASTTSQGNYEQYF.

This clonotype was observed at least ten times. The chain is built from TRBV10-3 and TRBJ1-5; 9 nucleotides line up with TRBD1. This CDR3 comprises 17 residues. CDR1 and CDR2 from the germline V gene are ENHRY and SYGVKD. V shed 0 bases and J 4 bases; nucleotides not matched to a gene: 7. The CDR3 DNA follows: TGTGCCATCAGTGAGTCCCTCGGGACAGGGTTTAATCAGCCCCAGCATTTT. The encoded protein is CAISESLGTGFNQPQHF.

The table lists this clonotype with a few counts. The V gene is TRBV6-4, the J gene TRBJ1-5; 9 positions agree with TRBD1. Trimming removed 6 bases from V and 6 bases from J; junction bases left unmatched: 6. Per germline, CDR1 MRHNA and CDR2 SNTAGT. The CDR3 is 14 residues long. Written as DNA, the CDR3 is TGTGCCAGCAGCCCCGGGACAGGGATTCAGCCCCAGCATTTT. Protein: CASSPGTGIQPQHF.

The rearrangement uses TRBV30 and TRBJ1-1; the D gene is possibly TRBD1 (6 bases). V lost 7 bases, J lost 2 bases, and 14 bases lay in between. CDR3 length equals 13 residues. CDR1 GTSNPN and CDR2 SVGIG come from the germline V gene (reference sequence). In DNA form, the CDR3 reads TGTGCCTATACAGGACAGATAAACACTGAAGCTTTCTTT. It specifies CAYTGQINTEAFF.